This T cell receptor (beta chain) was obtained from a study of identical twins. This clonotype has a handful of counts. Its specificity is not known. Study conclusions and caveats: Fewer insertions characterized abundant cord blood beta clonotypes, whereas memory repertoires showed none. Invariant populations such as MAIT and iNKT cells could partly muddle zero-insertion analyses.

TCRdb re-called the 5' RACE reads through MiXCR, storing one row per CDR3 protein. The sample has approximately 500,000 distinct CDR3 sequences, 20% to 25% seen once. These same records also appear under a second study, on T cells expressing NK-cell markers. As that report states: The contribution of dominant NKG2C+ clonotypes to CD8+ T cells in about six donors was 1.0-7.0%. It is unclear if expanded NKG2C-expressing clones target HCMV antigens.

The receptor's source is a woman under 30 in good health. Input material: CD4+ T cells sorted from blood.

The CDR3, as DNA: TGCAGTGCTCCGACTAGCGGGAGGGCCCTCGGCTCCTACGAGCAGTACTTC. It codes for CSAPTSGRALGSYEQYF. This rearrangement joins TRBV20-1 to TRBJ2-7; 14 bases line up with TRBD2. From germline, CDR1 is DFQATT and CDR2 SNEGSKA (reference sequence). The J segment lost 0 bases and the V segment lost 5 bases, leaving 9 bases of the junction unmatched. The CDR3 runs to 17 residues.